Sequencing of this T cell receptor (beta chain) was carried out in a study of blood T cell repertoires in COVID-19. Across the study: COVID-19 samples collected from the United States, Italy and Spain covered acute and convalescent phases. T cells, B-cell-depleted T cells, or PBMCs supplied cDNA or gDNA.

Source study methods: Estimates of nucleated cell counts were drawn from the amplification of reference gene primers. The protocol was immunoSEQ multiplex PCR, while the TCRdb copy is restricted to in-frame clones and leaves out a portion. Clone size and the V and J calls come from that table; the DNA yielded D and trimming. The table lists more than 70,000 clones, 88% of them singletons, with around 9% in the top ten. In germline, CDR1 is SNHLY, CDR2 FYNNEI. The CDR3 extends over 15 amino acids. The V and J ends lost 6 bases and 4 bases respectively, with 15 bases between them. The sequenced sample was peripheral blood. The rearrangement links TRBV2 to TRBJ1-4, with TRBD1 as a possible D gene (6 bases). The receptor's source is a human donor in a cohort sampled during active COVID-19. CDR3 loop: CASRETDSINEKLFF. CDR3 DNA: TGTGCCAGCAGAGAAACGGACAGCATTAATGAAAAACTGTTTTTT.